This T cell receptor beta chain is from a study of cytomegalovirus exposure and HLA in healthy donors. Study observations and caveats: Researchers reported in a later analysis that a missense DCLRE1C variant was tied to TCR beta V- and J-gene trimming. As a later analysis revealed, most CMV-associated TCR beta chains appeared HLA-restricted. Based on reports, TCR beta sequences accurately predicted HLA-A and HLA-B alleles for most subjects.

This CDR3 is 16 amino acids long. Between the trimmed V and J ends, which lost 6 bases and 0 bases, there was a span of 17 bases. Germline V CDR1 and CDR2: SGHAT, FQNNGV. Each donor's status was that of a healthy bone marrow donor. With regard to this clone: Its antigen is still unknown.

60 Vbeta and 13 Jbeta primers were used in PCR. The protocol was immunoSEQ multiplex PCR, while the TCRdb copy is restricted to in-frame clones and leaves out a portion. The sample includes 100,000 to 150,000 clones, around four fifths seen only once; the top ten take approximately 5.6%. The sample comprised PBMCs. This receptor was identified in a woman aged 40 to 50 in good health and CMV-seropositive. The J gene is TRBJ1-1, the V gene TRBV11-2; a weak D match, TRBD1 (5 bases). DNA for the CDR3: TGTGCCAGCAGAAGCCCAGGGCGGTCCATGAACACTGAAGCTTTCTTT. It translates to CASRSPGRSMNTEAFF.